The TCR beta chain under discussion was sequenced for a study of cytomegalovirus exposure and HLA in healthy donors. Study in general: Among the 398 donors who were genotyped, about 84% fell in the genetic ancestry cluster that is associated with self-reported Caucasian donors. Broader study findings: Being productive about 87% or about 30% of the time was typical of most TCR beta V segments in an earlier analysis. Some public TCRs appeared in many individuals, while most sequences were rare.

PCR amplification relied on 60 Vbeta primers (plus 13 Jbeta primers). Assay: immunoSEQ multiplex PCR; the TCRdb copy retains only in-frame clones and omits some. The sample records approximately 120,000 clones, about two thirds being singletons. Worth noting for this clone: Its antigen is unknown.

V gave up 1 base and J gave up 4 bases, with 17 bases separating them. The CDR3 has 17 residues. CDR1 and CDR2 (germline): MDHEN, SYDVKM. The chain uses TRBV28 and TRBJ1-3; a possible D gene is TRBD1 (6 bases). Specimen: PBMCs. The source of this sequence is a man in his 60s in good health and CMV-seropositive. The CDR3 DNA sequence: TGTGCCAGCAGTTTATCCTCGGGGGGGGCGACGGGAAACACCATATATTTT. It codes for CASSLSSGGATGNTIYF. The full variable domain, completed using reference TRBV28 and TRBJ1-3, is DVKVTQSSRYLVKRTGEKVFLECVQDMDHENMFWYRQDPGLGLRLIYFSYDVKMKEKGDIPEGYSVSREKKERFSLILESASTNQTSMYLCASSLSSGGATGNTIYFGEGSWLTVV.